The present TCR beta chain was sequenced within a study of T cells in localized non-small cell lung cancer. This table comes from immunoSEQ multiplex PCR, and its TCRdb copy is limited to in-frame clones, with some not included. The data contain around 50,000 clones, 70% to 90% of them singletons. Germline-derived CDR1 and CDR2 are MRHNA and SNTAGT. CDR3 length: 16 amino acids. The trim removed 1 base at V and 6 bases at J, leaving 8 bases unmatched. This chain connects TRBV6-4 to TRBJ1-2; 10 bases match TRBD1. This sequence was found in a woman aged 35 to 75 with stage I lung adenocarcinoma. The sample here was peripheral blood, taken before any cancer treatment. CDR3 nucleotides: TGTGCCAGCAGTGACTGGACCGCCGGGACAGGGGATGGCTACACCTTC. Encoded protein: CASSDWTAGTGDGYTF.